One and the same sample provided the 23 T cell receptor beta chains below, sequenced in a study of T-cell memory formation after mild COVID-19. MiXCR, applied by TCRdb to the 5' RACE reads, yields one record per CDR3 protein. Altogether 500,000 to 550,000 distinct CDR3 sequences are present, roughly 20% being singletons, with the ten largest covering approximately 12%. Sequenced: PBMCs or a T cell subset sorted from them (not recorded which). The receptors originated from an adult woman who had mild COVID-19 (a few samples of this study predate the infection). Cell type and time point are not known.

The V call is TRBV7-2, the J call TRBJ2-1; D not resolved. With 5 bases removed from V and 1 base from J, the gap between germline ends came to 18 bases. The CDR3 contains 17 residues. Germline V gene sequence: CDR1 SGHTA, CDR2 FQGNSA. CDR3 DNA: TGTGCCAGCAGCAACTCTGACTGGGCGGCGTCCTACAATGAGCAGTTCTTC. This sequence encodes CASSNSDWAASYNEQFF.

The table lists this clonotype with a few counts. The V and J genes are TRBV5-1 and TRBJ2-1, with D possibly being TRBD1 (7 bases). The CDR3 length is 14 residues. Looked up from germline, CDR1 is SGHRS and CDR2 is YFSETQ. The V gene lost 0 bases and the J gene lost 8 bases, with 12 bases spanning the gap. CDR3 sequence reads: CASSLVGRGDEQFF. CDR3 coding DNA: TGCGCCAGCAGCTTGGTAGGCAGGGGGGATGAGCAGTTCTTC.

This chain links TRBV7-8 with TRBJ2-7; D perhaps matches TRBD1 (6 bases). Germline V gene data show CDR1 as SGHVS and CDR2 as FQNEAQ. This CDR3 region has 15 residues. V lost 3 bases, J lost 0 bases, and 12 bases lay in between. The CDR3 spells CASSFETGISYEQYF. The CDR3 nucleotides read TGTGCCAGCAGCTTCGAAACAGGGATCTCCTACGAGCAGTACTTC.

The chain is built from TRBV11-2 and TRBJ2-5; D may correspond to TRBD1 or TRBD2 (5 bases each). The germline gives CDR1 SGHAT, CDR2 FQNNGV. Trimming stripped 0 bases from V and 3 bases from J, with 11 bases between. This CDR3 region has 15 residues. The CDR3, as DNA: TGTGCCAGCAGCTTAGATCCCCGGGGCGAAGAGACCCAGTACTTC. Translation gives CASSLDPRGEETQYF.

The chain uses TRBV6-1 and TRBJ2-3; D gene ambiguous. Trimming left V 3 bases short and J 0 bases short, with 7 bases between. The CDR3 loop spans 14 amino acids. CDR1 is MNHNS, CDR2 SASEGT, per germline. CDR3 protein: CASSDLWSTDTQYF. The CDR3 DNA reads as TGTGCCAGCAGTGATCTCTGGAGCACAGATACGCAGTATTTT.

This clonotype has just a few counts. The chain carries TRBV7-6 and TRBJ2-2, with D perhaps matching TRBD1 (6 bases). Germline V gene data show CDR1 as SGHVS and CDR2 as FNYEAQ. The CDR3 extends over 15 amino acids. V lost 5 bases, J lost 7 bases, and 17 bases lay in between. CDR3 loop: CASSPARGDGGELFF. Here the CDR3 DNA reads TGTGCCAGCAGCCCGGCCAGGGGCGACGGCGGGGAGCTGTTTTTT.

This clonotype has only a few counts. This chain joins TRBV29-1 and TRBJ2-1, with D perhaps matching TRBD1 (5 bases). V lost 6 bases to trimming and J lost 7 bases, with 19 bases between them. Per germline, CDR1 SQVTM and CDR2 ANQGSEA. The CDR3 sequence is 14 residues long. The DNA for the CDR3 is TGCAGCGTCACCCCGGGCCGGCAGGGAAATGAGCAGTTCTTC. Amino acid sequence: CSVTPGRQGNEQFF.

Worth noting for this clonotype: The junction does not match germline at one end; this may be a read error. V is TRBV7-9 and J is TRBJ1-1; D perhaps matches TRBD1 (6 bases). There are 9 residues in the CDR3. Germline loops: CDR1 SEHNR, CDR2 FQNEAQ (reference sequence). The CDR3 DNA follows: TGTGCCAGCAGCTCAGGGGCAGGATTT. It encodes CASSSGAGF.

This clonotype has a handful of counts. This chain uses TRBV5-1 with TRBJ2-4; TRBD1 aligns across 7 bases. CDR1 and CDR2 (germline): SGHRS, YFSETQ. The ends lost 3 bases at V and 14 bases at J; junction bases unmatched: 8. The CDR3 length is 12 residues. CDR3 nucleotide sequence: TGCGCCAGCAGCTGGGAAGGACAGGCAAAGTACTTC. This sequence encodes CASSWEGQAKYF.

This clonotype was detected a few times. The rearrangement joins TRBV24-1 to TRBJ2-3, with D perhaps TRBD1 or TRBD2 (6 bases each). CDR1 is KGHDR and CDR2 is SFDVKD in the germline V gene. The CDR3 has 15 residues. Between the trimmed V and J ends, which lost 1 base and 4 bases, there was a span of 11 bases. CDR3 residues: CATSDFPGGADTQYF. CDR3 bases: TGTGCCACCAGTGATTTCCCCGGGGGCGCAGATACGCAGTATTTT.

This clonotype was observed a few times. This rearrangement joins TRBV7-3 to TRBJ1-2; D is unclear. Germline loops: CDR1 SGHTA, CDR2 FQGTGA. This CDR3 is built from 12 residues. V gave up 3 bases and J gave up 7 bases, with 9 bases separating them. This CDR3 reads CASSFNRSGYTF. The CDR3 DNA follows: TGTGCCAGCAGCTTCAATCGTAGTGGCTACACCTTC.

The V call is TRBV6-2 or TRBV6-3, the J call TRBJ1-5, with D hard to call. The V end lost 2 bases, the J end lost 7 bases, and 18 bases lay between the germline ends. Germline V CDR1 and CDR2: MNHEY, SVGEGT. This CDR3 contains 16 residues. The CDR3 protein is CASSYPPDSSRQPQHF. The CDR3 DNA reads TGTGCCAGCAGTTACCCTCCGGACTCCTCTCGGCAGCCCCAGCATTTT.

The chain carries TRBV24-1 and TRBJ2-1; TRBD1 matches at 7 bases. Germline V gives CDR1 KGHDR, CDR2 SFDVKD. This CDR3 spans 14 amino acids. Unmatched junction bases numbered 5, after V lost 7 bases and J lost 3 bases. In nucleotides, the CDR3 is TGTGCCACCAGAGGGGGCCTAAACTACAATGAGCAGTTCTTC. It specifies CATRGGLNYNEQFF.

This clonotype showed up many times. This sequence joins TRBV9 and TRBJ2-1; TRBD1 is a possible D gene (5 bases). The germline CDR1 and CDR2 sequences are SGDLS and YYNGEE. Deletions cut 1 base from V and 0 bases from J, with 8 bases between. This CDR3 contains 15 residues. The CDR3 sequence is CASSVQGSSYNEQFF. Written as DNA, the CDR3 is TGTGCCAGCAGCGTACAGGGAAGCTCCTACAATGAGCAGTTCTTC.

The chain joins TRBV2 to TRBJ1-6; no clear D. From germline, CDR1 is SNHLY and CDR2 FYNNEI. The CDR3 is 13 residues long. V dropped 11 bases and J dropped 5 bases, with 13 bases sitting between them. Here the CDR3 DNA reads TGTGCCGGTAGGACGGAGAATAATTCACCCCTCCACTTT. Amino acid sequence: CAGRTENNSPLHF. Together with reference TRBV2 and TRBJ1-6, the CDR3 gives the full variable domain: EPEVTQTPSHQVTQMGQEVILRCVPISNHLYFYWYRQILGQKVEFLVSFYNNEISEKSEIFDDQFSVERPDGSNFTLKIRSTKLEDSAMYFCAGRTENNSPLHFGNGTRLTVT.

This clonotype has a handful of counts. The chain joins TRBV29-1 to TRBJ2-1; D ambiguous. Trimming cost V 4 bases and J 5 bases, with 3 bases left between them. The length of the CDR3 is 10 residues. The V gene's germline CDR1 is SQVTM and CDR2 ANQGSEA. CDR3 DNA sequence: TGCAGCGTTGTGAACAATGAGCAGTTCTTC. As protein: CSVVNNEQFF.

The DNA of the CDR3 is TGTGCCAGCAGTGCCCGGGACACCGGGGAGCAGTACTTC. Translated, it gives CASSARDTGEQYF. This chain joins TRBV25-1 and TRBJ2-7; possible D gene TRBD1, 6 bases. Trimming took off 4 bases at V and 7 bases at J, with 14 bases between the two ends. This CDR3 spans 13 amino acids. The germline gives CDR1 MGHDK, CDR2 SYGVNS.

The chain recombines TRBV5-1 with TRBJ2-1; 9 positions agree with TRBD1. V gave up 0 bases and J gave up 12 bases; unmatched junction bases: 22. The CDR3 length is 19 residues. Germline V gene data show CDR1 as SGHRS and CDR2 as YFSETQ. The CDR3 DNA reads as TGCGCCAGCAGCTTGGCCTCCTCCCGCGGACAGGGGCCCAGATCAAGGCAGTTCTTC. This gives the protein CASSLASSRGQGPRSRQFF.

This clonotype was detected a few times. The chain joins TRBV12-3 or TRBV12-4 to TRBJ2-3, with TRBD2 identical over 7 bases. There are 16 residues in the CDR3. V lost 5 bases to trimming and J lost 2 bases; unmatched junction nucleotides: 10. The CDR3 DNA is TGTGCCAGCAGTAGGGCTGGCGGGGGATACACAGATACGCAGTATTTT. Translated: CASSRAGGGYTDTQYF.

This chain links TRBV5-5 with TRBJ1-1; D not certain. CDR3 length: 15 amino acids. The V gene lost 5 bases and the J gene lost 1 base, with 15 bases spanning the gap. The germline CDR1 and CDR2 sequences are SGHKS and YYEKEE (reference sequence). The CDR3 spells CASSGDGSWNTEAFF. The CDR3 DNA reads as TGTGCCAGCAGTGGAGACGGATCCTGGAACACTGAAGCTTTCTTT.

This sequence joins TRBV6-4 and TRBJ2-2, with 12 bases matching TRBD2. The germline CDR1 and CDR2 sequences are MRHNA and SNTAGT. The V and J ends lost 4 bases and 4 bases, in that order; junction bases with no gene match: 4. The CDR3 extends over 16 amino acids. In nucleotides, the CDR3 is TGTGCCAGCAGTGCTGGACTAGCGGGAATCACCGGGGAGCTGTTTTTT. Translating gives CASSAGLAGITGELFF.

This clonotype was observed many times. The chain links TRBV29-1 to TRBJ2-1; tentatively, D is TRBD2 (5 bases). Between the trimmed V and J ends, which lost 4 bases and 5 bases, there was a span of 15 bases. Germline CDR1 is SQVTM and CDR2 is ANQGSEA. The CDR3 runs 14 residues. The CDR3 reads CSVVELGKDNEQFF. The CDR3 bases are TGCAGCGTTGTTGAACTAGGCAAGGACAATGAGCAGTTCTTC.

The chain carries TRBV6-5 and TRBJ1-4, with TRBD1 matching over 7 bases. Germline V lookup: CDR1 MNHEY, CDR2 SVGAGI. Germline trimming cut 5 bases from V and 0 bases from J; bases unmatched to any gene: 9. The CDR3 runs 17 residues. DNA for the CDR3: TGTGCCAGCAGTCGACGACAGGGAAAGGCAACTAATGAAAAACTGTTTTTT. It codes for CASSRRQGKATNEKLFF.